Listed below are T cell receptor beta chains from one sample, sequenced in a study of T cell changes during pregnancy in multiple sclerosis. Profiled with immunoSEQ multiplex PCR; TCRdb holds only in-frame clones, not every one. The sample consists of roughly 41,000 clones, 85% to 95% of them appearing once. Here the sequenced sample was CD8+ T cells from peripheral blood mononuclear cells, taken in the third trimester of pregnancy. The receptors shown here come from a female donor with multiple sclerosis, enrolled in a pregnancy study. CDR3s include the opening cysteine and the closing phenylalanine or tryptophan. A D gene is named only where the DNA matches it firmly. Rows may omit the clone size; those that give it use once, few, many or a size class.

j_call: TRBJ1-5
v_call: TRBV5-6
cdr3_length: 15
clone_size: .
d_call: TRBD1
cdr3_aa: CASSLRQGYDQPQHF
cdr3_nt: TGTGCCAGCAGCTTGAGACAGGGGTATGATCAGCCCCAGCATTTT

j_call: TRBJ1-3
v_call: TRBV5-1
cdr3_length: 16
clone_size: .
d_call: TRBD1
cdr3_aa: CASSSRQGVDGSTIYF
cdr3_nt: TGCGCCAGCAGCTCGAGACAGGGGGTAGACGGGAGCACCATATATTTT

j_call: TRBJ1-2
v_call: TRBV18
cdr3_length: 18
clone_size: .
d_call: .
cdr3_aa: CASSPNGDNANFNYGYTF
cdr3_nt: TGTGCCAGCTCACCAAATGGGGACAATGCAAACTTCAACTATGGCTACACCTTC

j_call: TRBJ2-2
v_call: TRBV2
cdr3_length: 14
clone_size: .
d_call: .
cdr3_aa: CASASFRFTGELFF
cdr3_nt: TGTGCCAGCGCTTCGTTCAGGTTCACCGGGGAGCTGTTTTTT

j_call: TRBJ1-2
v_call: TRBV28
cdr3_length: 13
clone_size: .
d_call: .
cdr3_aa: CASSLRLRDGYTF
cdr3_nt: TGTGCCAGCAGTTTGAGGTTGCGCGATGGCTACACCTTC

j_call: TRBJ1-5
v_call: TRBV10-1
cdr3_length: 13
clone_size: .
d_call: TRBD1
cdr3_aa: CASLQGRNQPQHF
cdr3_nt: TGCGCCAGTTTACAGGGGCGCAATCAGCCCCAGCATTTT

j_call: TRBJ1-2
v_call: TRBV9
cdr3_length: 15
clone_size: .
d_call: .
cdr3_aa: CASSPGVGGDYGYTF
cdr3_nt: TGTGCCAGCAGCCCCGGGGTCGGCGGGGACTATGGCTACACCTTC

j_call: TRBJ2-1
v_call: TRBV7-3
cdr3_length: 16
clone_size: .
d_call: TRBD2
cdr3_aa: CASSTGVGTNYNEQFF
cdr3_nt: TGTGCCAGCAGCACCGGGGTCGGGACTAACTACAATGAGCAGTTCTTC

j_call: TRBJ2-1
v_call: TRBV5-1
cdr3_length: 18
clone_size: .
d_call: TRBD2
cdr3_aa: CASSFRTLLAGEHNEQFF
cdr3_nt: TGCGCCAGCAGCTTCCGTACGCTACTAGCGGGGGAGCACAATGAGCAGTTCTTC

j_call: TRBJ1-5
v_call: TRBV19
cdr3_length: 16
clone_size: .
d_call: .
cdr3_aa: CASSRASLYSNQPQHF
cdr3_nt: TGTGCCAGTAGCAGGGCCAGCCTTTATAGCAATCAGCCCCAGCATTTT

j_call: TRBJ2-3
v_call: TRBV6-4
cdr3_length: 15
clone_size: .
d_call: TRBD2
cdr3_aa: CASSVRGGNTDTQYF
cdr3_nt: TGTGCCAGCAGTGTTCGGGGGGGAAACACAGATACGCAGTATTTT

j_call: TRBJ2-1
v_call: TRBV11-2
cdr3_length: 13
clone_size: .
d_call: TRBD2
cdr3_aa: CASSLWGGNEQFF
cdr3_nt: TGTGCCAGCAGCTTGTGGGGAGGGAATGAGCAGTTCTTC

j_call: TRBJ1-5
v_call: TRBV4-1
cdr3_length: 15
clone_size: medium-sized
d_call: .
cdr3_aa: CASSQEPGSNQPQHF
cdr3_nt: TGCGCCAGCAGCCAAGAGCCCGGGAGCAATCAGCCCCAGCATTTT

j_call: TRBJ1-1
v_call: TRBV6-5
cdr3_length: 12
clone_size: .
d_call: .
cdr3_aa: CASSHGLTEAFF
cdr3_nt: TGTGCCAGCAGTCATGGGCTCACTGAAGCTTTCTTT

j_call: TRBJ2-3
v_call: TRBV7-3
cdr3_length: 16
clone_size: .
d_call: TRBD1
cdr3_aa: CASSLGGRGISDTQYF
cdr3_nt: TGTGCCAGCAGCTTAGGCGGCAGGGGGATCTCAGATACGCAGTATTTT

j_call: TRBJ1-2
v_call: TRBV2
cdr3_length: 17
clone_size: .
d_call: .
cdr3_aa: CASSVETSGHLNYGYTF
cdr3_nt: TGTGCCAGCAGTGTAGAGACCTCGGGACACCTTAACTATGGCTACACCTTC

j_call: TRBJ2-7
v_call: TRBV19
cdr3_length: 13
clone_size: .
d_call: .
cdr3_aa: CASSIGASLEQYF
cdr3_nt: TGTGCCAGTAGTATAGGGGCTAGCCTCGAGCAGTACTTC

j_call: TRBJ1-1
v_call: TRBV4-3
cdr3_length: 16
clone_size: .
d_call: .
cdr3_aa: CASSLEVPGSATEAFF
cdr3_nt: TGCGCCAGCAGCCTAGAGGTCCCAGGGTCAGCCACTGAAGCTTTCTTT

j_call: TRBJ2-5
v_call: TRBV11-2
cdr3_length: 17
clone_size: .
d_call: TRBD2
cdr3_aa: CASSSPSGGAYQETQYF
cdr3_nt: TGTGCCAGCAGCTCGCCTAGCGGGGGCGCGTACCAAGAGACCCAGTACTTC

j_call: TRBJ2-3
v_call: TRBV7-2
cdr3_length: 15
clone_size: .
d_call: TRBD2
cdr3_aa: CATQTSGETTDTQYF
cdr3_nt: TGTGCAACCCAGACTAGCGGGGAAACCACAGATACGCAGTATTTT